The 6 T cell receptor beta chains below come from one sample, sequenced in a study of T cell changes during pregnancy in multiple sclerosis (dated by TCRdb to the late 2010s). The library relied on the immunoSEQ multiplex PCR assay. TCRdb carries this immuneACCESS record with in-frame sequences only. Its versions omit some clonotypes, under half of them owing to an unresolved V gene in the studies checked, with the rest unexplained. The sample profile shows tens of thousands of clones; 90% to 95% of them were found once. Together, the top ten hold roughly 0.4% of the sample. Sequencing used CD4+ T cells from peripheral blood mononuclear cells, obtained in the second trimester of pregnancy. The source of these receptors is a female donor with multiple sclerosis, enrolled in a pregnancy study.

This chain joins TRBV9 and TRBJ1-5; TRBD1 matches at 8 bases. The CDR3 length is 20 residues. The trim removed 3 bases at V and 0 bases at J, leaving 17 bases unmatched. Germline CDR1 and CDR2: SGDLS and YYNGEE. Here the CDR3 reads CASSGRGPGQELYSNQPQHF. The CDR3 region has the DNA TGTGCCAGCAGCGGACGAGGACCGGGACAGGAACTTTATAGCAATCAGCCCCAGCATTTT.

This chain links TRBV19 with TRBJ1-2; no reliable D call. Trimming took 6 bases from V and 3 from J, leaving 11 bases between them. Germline lookup yields CDR1 LNHDA and CDR2 SQIVND (reference sequence). The CDR3 has 13 amino acids. The CDR3 sequence: CASRRRRDYGYTF. In DNA, the CDR3 is TGTGCCAGTAGGCGACGGAGAGACTATGGCTACACCTTC.

The V gene is TRBV28, the J gene TRBJ1-3; 8 nucleotides align to TRBD1. Germline CDR1 MDHEN, CDR2 SYDVKM. CDR3 length equals 14 residues. The trim removed 8 bases at V and 5 bases at J, leaving 8 bases unmatched. Written as DNA, the CDR3 is TGTGCCAGCCGTGGACAGGGTAGGCGAAACACCATATATTTT. This gives the protein CASRGQGRRNTIYF.

The V and J genes are TRBV5-1 and TRBJ1-6; D is uncertain. The ends were cut back, 0 bases at V and 7 bases at J, with 11 bases in the middle. Per the germline V gene, CDR1 is SGHRS and CDR2 is YFSETQ. The CDR3 has 15 residues. CDR3 residues: CASSLGVRLNSPLHF. DNA of the CDR3: TGCGCCAGCAGCTTGGGTGTCCGGTTGAATTCACCCCTCCACTTT.

This clone was recorded once. The genes are TRBV18 and TRBJ2-7; 7 positions match TRBD2. The CDR3 extends over 16 amino acids. Germline V CDR1 and CDR2: KGHSH, LQKENI. Losses at the gene ends were 3 bases for V and 5 bases for J; bases not matched to a gene: 13. This chain's CDR3 is CASSPGGTSVRNEQYF. The CDR3 DNA is TGTGCCAGCTCACCGGGAGGGACGTCAGTCCGGAACGAGCAGTACTTC.

The gene calls are TRBV6-5 and TRBJ2-5; 12 bases are shared with TRBD2. Germline CDR1 MNHEY, CDR2 SVGAGI. CDR3 length equals 16 residues. V was clipped by 0 bases and J by 5 bases; unmatched bases: 4. This CDR3 reads CASSYSRLAGVETQYF. The CDR3 nucleotides are TGTGCCAGCAGTTACTCGAGACTAGCGGGGGTGGAGACCCAGTACTTC.